A single sample is the source of the 16 T cell receptor beta chains below, sequenced in a study of cytomegalovirus exposure and HLA in healthy donors. TCRdb keeps only in-frame clones here, not all; method: immunoSEQ multiplex PCR. The sample records around 74,000 clones, about 85% being singletons. Sequencing was carried out using PBMCs. The receptors derive from a man aged 25 to 40 in good health and CMV-seronegative.

This clone appeared a few times. The chain recombines TRBV7-9 with TRBJ1-5; D possibly corresponds to TRBD1 (5 bases). Germline CDR1 SEHNR, CDR2 FQNEAQ (reference sequence). The CDR3 has 14 residues. Trimming removed 1 base from V and 9 bases from J, with 13 bases in between. The CDR3 loop is CASSLVQASAPQHF. The DNA for the CDR3 is TGTGCCAGCAGCTTAGTACAGGCCAGCGCGCCCCAGCATTTT.

This rearrangement joins TRBV5-6 to TRBJ2-3, with D unresolved. CDR1 and CDR2 (germline): SGHDT, YYEEEE. The CDR3 length is 15 residues. Trimming left V 5 bases short and J 1 base short, with 14 bases between. DNA of the CDR3: TGTGCCAGCAGACGTTACAGATACCGCACAGATACGCAGTATTTT. It is translated as CASRRYRYRTDTQYF.

A single count supports this clone. The V and J genes are TRBV6-5 and TRBJ1-6; no definite D call. The CDR3 is 12 amino acids. Germline V gene data show CDR1 as MNHEY and CDR2 as SVGAGI. Trimming took off 6 bases at V and 5 bases at J, with 5 bases between the two ends. The CDR3 region is CASSLNNSPLHF. The CDR3 bases are TGTGCCAGCAGCCTAAATAATTCACCCCTCCACTTT.

The chain is built from TRBV6-1 and TRBJ2-1; 10 bases match TRBD1. The germline V gene has CDR1 MNHNS and CDR2 SASEGT. The length of the CDR3 is 15 residues. V trimming: 2 bases; J trimming: 8 bases; junction bases outside the gene matches: 6. The CDR3 protein is CASSERTGGFDEQFF. The CDR3 DNA sequence: TGTGCCAGCAGTGAAAGGACAGGGGGTTTCGATGAGCAGTTCTTC.

The V and J genes are TRBV7-9 and TRBJ1-4; the match to TRBD1 covers 12 bases. Trimming at V came to 8 bases and at J to 8 bases, leaving 6 bases not matched to a gene. Per the germline V gene, CDR1 is SEHNR and CDR2 is FQNEAQ (reference sequence). The CDR3 is 14 amino acids. The CDR3: CASGGTGGEEKLFF. CDR3 DNA sequence: TGTGCCAGCGGGGGGACAGGGGGCGAGGAAAAACTGTTTTTT.

This chain connects TRBV9 to TRBJ1-3; tentative D call: TRBD1 (5 bases). V lost 4 bases and J 3 bases, leaving 8 bases between the germline ends. Germline values: CDR1 SGDLS, CDR2 YYNGEE. CDR3 length: 13 amino acids. The CDR3 reads CASSPGDGNTIYF. CDR3 nucleotides: TGTGCCAGCAGCCCGGGGGATGGAAACACCATATATTTT.

The chain combines TRBV5-6 with TRBJ2-5; TRBD2 matches 7 bases. V was clipped by 0 bases and J by 7 bases; unmatched bases: 6. Germline V gene data show CDR1 as SGHDT and CDR2 as YYEEEE. The CDR3 contains 14 residues. This chain's CDR3 is CASSLAGRGGTQYF. DNA for the CDR3: TGTGCCAGCAGCTTGGCGGGGAGGGGCGGGACCCAGTACTTC.

The chain employs TRBV7-2 and TRBJ1-2, with D unclear. Trimming stripped 5 bases from V and 1 base from J, with 11 bases between. This CDR3 has 14 amino acids. Germline CDR1 is SGHTA and CDR2 is FQGNSA. For the CDR3, the DNA is TGTGCCAGCAGCCCCCTATCGAGTAACTATGGCTACACCTTC. This encodes CASSPLSSNYGYTF.

This chain uses TRBV28 with TRBJ1-4; 9 bases align to TRBD1. The V segment lost 6 bases and the J segment 8 bases; nucleotides outside the gene matches: 10. CDR1 and CDR2 (germline): MDHEN, SYDVKM. CDR3 length equals 15 residues. The CDR3 here is CASSPGQGMREKLFF. CDR3 bases: TGTGCCAGCAGCCCTGGACAGGGGATGAGGGAAAAACTGTTTTTT.

This clone was detected only once. CDR3 in amino acids: CASSYGHGRGEKLFF. The CDR3 bases are TGTGCCAGCAGTTACGGCCATGGTCGGGGGGAAAAACTGTTTTTT. The chain is built from TRBV6-6 and TRBJ1-4; D perhaps matches TRBD1 (5 bases). With 2 bases removed from V and 8 bases from J, the gap between germline ends came to 15 bases. Germline loops: CDR1 MNHNY, CDR2 SVGAGI (reference sequence). The CDR3 totals 15 residues.

The chain employs TRBV4-1 and TRBJ2-7; D is possibly TRBD1 (5 bases). Germline CDR1 is MGHRA and CDR2 is YSYEKL. The CDR3 runs 16 residues. V lost 1 base and J lost 2, with 15 bases in between. In DNA, the CDR3 is TGCGCCAGCAGCCAAGGTTCCAGGGCGCCAACCTACGAGCAGTACTTC. The encoded protein is CASSQGSRAPTYEQYF.

The CDR3 DNA reads TGTGCCAGCAGCTTAGCGGGGCGAACCGGCAATGAGCAGTTCTTC. It encodes CASSLAGRTGNEQFF. The chain links TRBV7-2 to TRBJ2-1, with D possibly being TRBD1 (5 bases). This CDR3 has 15 residues. Germline CDR1 and CDR2: SGHTA and FQGNSA. V lost 0 bases to trimming and J lost 6 bases, with 12 bases between them. The full variable domain, rest sourced from reference TRBV7-2 and TRBJ2-1, is GAGVSQSPSNKVTEKGKDVELRCDPISGHTALYWYRQSLGQGLEFLIYFQGNSAPDKSGLPSDRFSAERTGGSVSTLTIQRTQQEDSAVYLCASSLAGRTGNEQFFGPGTRLTVL.

The chain combines TRBV9 with TRBJ1-6, with TRBD1 identical over 11 bases. The V and J ends lost 2 bases and 9 bases, in that order; junction bases with no gene match: 4. The germline gives CDR1 SGDLS, CDR2 YYNGEE. This CDR3 is built from 15 residues. The chain's CDR3 is CASSVGTGGSSPLHF. CDR3 in DNA: TGTGCCAGCAGCGTGGGGACAGGGGGGAGTTCACCCCTCCACTTT.

This chain links TRBV29-1 with TRBJ2-5, with D possibly being TRBD1 (7 bases). CDR1 SQVTM and CDR2 ANQGSEA come from the germline V gene. Trimming removed 4 bases at V and 2 bases at J, with 14 bases between. This CDR3 has 14 residues. The CDR3 sequence: CSVGRPGGQETQYF. The CDR3 DNA reads TGCAGCGTTGGGAGGCCAGGGGGGCAAGAGACCCAGTACTTC. The entire variable domain, with the rest obtained from reference TRBV29-1 and TRBJ2-5, is as follows: SAVISQKPSRDICQRGTSLTIQCQVDSQVTMMFWYRQQPGQSLTLIATANQGSEATYESGFVIDKFPISRPNLTFSTLTVSNMSPEDSSIYLCSVGRPGGQETQYFGPGTRLLVL.

This chain joins TRBV19 and TRBJ1-1; weak D call: TRBD1 (6 bases). V gave up 3 bases and J gave up 4 bases, with 12 bases separating them. This CDR3 has 14 residues. Germline CDR1 is LNHDA and CDR2 is SQIVND (reference sequence). The CDR3 protein is CASSIGGLGTEAFF. CDR3 DNA: TGTGCCAGTAGTATCGGGGGGCTCGGCACTGAAGCTTTCTTT. The whole variable domain, filled in from reference TRBV19 and TRBJ1-1, reads DGGITQSPKYLFRKEGQNVTLSCEQNLNHDAMYWYRQDPGQGLRLIYYSQIVNDFQKGDIAEGYSVSREKKESFPLTVTSAQKNPTAFYLCASSIGGLGTEAFFGQGTRLTVV.

This chain uses TRBV7-3 with TRBJ2-5, with TRBD2 matching over 12 bases. J lost 4 bases, V lost 2 bases, and 5 bases had no gene match. Germline V gene data show CDR1 as SGHTA and CDR2 as FQGTGA. This CDR3 has 16 amino acids. CDR3 DNA sequence: TGTGCCAGCAGCTTATCTAGCGGGGGGGCCGGAGAGACCCAGTACTTC. Its protein is CASSLSSGGAGETQYF.